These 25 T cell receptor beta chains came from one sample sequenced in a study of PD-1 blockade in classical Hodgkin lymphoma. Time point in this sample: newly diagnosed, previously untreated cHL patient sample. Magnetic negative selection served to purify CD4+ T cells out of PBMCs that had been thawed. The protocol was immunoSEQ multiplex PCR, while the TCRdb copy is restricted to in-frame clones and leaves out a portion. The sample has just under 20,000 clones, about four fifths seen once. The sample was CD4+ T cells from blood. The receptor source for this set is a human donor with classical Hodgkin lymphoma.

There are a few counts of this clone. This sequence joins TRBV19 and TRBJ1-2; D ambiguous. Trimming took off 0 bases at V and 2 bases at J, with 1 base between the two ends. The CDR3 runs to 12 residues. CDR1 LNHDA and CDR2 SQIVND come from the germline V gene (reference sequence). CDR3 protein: CASSIENYGYTF. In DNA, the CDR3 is TGTGCCAGTAGTATAGAGAACTATGGCTACACCTTC.

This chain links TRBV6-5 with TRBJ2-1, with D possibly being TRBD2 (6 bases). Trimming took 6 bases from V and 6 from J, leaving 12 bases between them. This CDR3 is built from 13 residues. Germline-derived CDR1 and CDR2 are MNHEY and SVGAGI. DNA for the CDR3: TGTGCCAGCAGACGGGACTTCGTCAATGAGCAGTTCTTC. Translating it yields CASRRDFVNEQFF.

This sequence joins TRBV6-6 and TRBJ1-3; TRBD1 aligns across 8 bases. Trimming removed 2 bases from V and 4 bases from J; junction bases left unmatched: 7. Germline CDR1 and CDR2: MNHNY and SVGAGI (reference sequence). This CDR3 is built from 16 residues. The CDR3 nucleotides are TGTGCCAGCAGTTACACAGGGGGTAGATCAGGAAACACCATATATTTT. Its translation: CASSYTGGRSGNTIYF.

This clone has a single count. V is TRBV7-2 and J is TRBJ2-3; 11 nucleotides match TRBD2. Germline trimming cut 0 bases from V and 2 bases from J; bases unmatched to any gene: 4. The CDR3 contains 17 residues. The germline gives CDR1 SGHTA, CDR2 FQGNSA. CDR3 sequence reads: CASSLAASGRYTDTQYF. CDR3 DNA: TGTGCCAGCAGCTTAGCGGCTAGCGGGAGGTACACAGATACGCAGTATTTT.

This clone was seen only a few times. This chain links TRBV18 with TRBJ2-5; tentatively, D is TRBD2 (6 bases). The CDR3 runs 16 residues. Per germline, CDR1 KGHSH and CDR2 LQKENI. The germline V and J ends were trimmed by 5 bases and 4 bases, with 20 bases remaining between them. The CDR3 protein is CASSWESGGAGETQYF. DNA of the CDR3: TGTGCCAGCTCATGGGAGAGTGGCGGGGCAGGAGAGACCCAGTACTTC.

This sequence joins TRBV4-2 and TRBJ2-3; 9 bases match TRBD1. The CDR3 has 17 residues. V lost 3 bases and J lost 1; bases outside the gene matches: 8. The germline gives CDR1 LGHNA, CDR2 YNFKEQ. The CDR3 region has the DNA TGTGCCAGCAGCCAGACTTCTCGGACAGGGGGCACAGATACGCAGTATTTT. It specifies CASSQTSRTGGTDTQYF.

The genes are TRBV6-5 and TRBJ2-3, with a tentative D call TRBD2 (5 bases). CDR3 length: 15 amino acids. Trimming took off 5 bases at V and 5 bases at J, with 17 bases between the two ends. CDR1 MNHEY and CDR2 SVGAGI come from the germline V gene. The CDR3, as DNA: TGTGCCAGCAGTCCCCTCGGGGAAGAGGGAGATACGCAGTATTTT. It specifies CASSPLGEEGDTQYF.

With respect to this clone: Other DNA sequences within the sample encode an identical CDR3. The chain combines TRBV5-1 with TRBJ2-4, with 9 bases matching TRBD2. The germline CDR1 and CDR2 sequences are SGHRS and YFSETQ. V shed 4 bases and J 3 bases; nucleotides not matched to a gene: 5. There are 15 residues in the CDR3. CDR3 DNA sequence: TGCGCCAGCAGCCAAGTGACTAGCGGCAAAAACATTCAGTACTTC. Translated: CASSQVTSGKNIQYF.

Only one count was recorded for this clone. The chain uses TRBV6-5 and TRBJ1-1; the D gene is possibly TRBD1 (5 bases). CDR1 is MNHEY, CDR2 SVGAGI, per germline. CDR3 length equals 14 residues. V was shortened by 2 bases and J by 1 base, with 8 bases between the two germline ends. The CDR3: CASSYLQGNTEAFF. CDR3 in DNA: TGTGCCAGCAGTTACCTCCAGGGGAACACTGAAGCTTTCTTT.

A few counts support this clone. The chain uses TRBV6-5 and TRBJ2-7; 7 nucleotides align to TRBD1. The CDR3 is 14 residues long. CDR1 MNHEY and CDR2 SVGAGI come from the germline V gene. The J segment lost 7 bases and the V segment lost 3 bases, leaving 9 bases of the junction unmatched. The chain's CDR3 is CASSYNTGVGEQYF. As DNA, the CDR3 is TGTGCCAGCAGTTATAATACAGGGGTGGGGGAGCAGTACTTC.

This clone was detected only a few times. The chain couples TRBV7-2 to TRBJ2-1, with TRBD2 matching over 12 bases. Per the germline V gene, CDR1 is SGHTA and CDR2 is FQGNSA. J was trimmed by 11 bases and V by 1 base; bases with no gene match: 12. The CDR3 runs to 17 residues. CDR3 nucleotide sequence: TGTGCCAGCAGCTTAGTCGGGGGGACTAGCGGGCTTAGTAAGCAGTTCTTC. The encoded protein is CASSLVGGTSGLSKQFF.

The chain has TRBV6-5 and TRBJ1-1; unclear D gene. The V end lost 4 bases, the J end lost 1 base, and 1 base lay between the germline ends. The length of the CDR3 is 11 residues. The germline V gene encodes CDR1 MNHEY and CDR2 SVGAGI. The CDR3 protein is CASSSNTEAFF. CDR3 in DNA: TGTGCCAGCAGTTCGAACACTGAAGCTTTCTTT.

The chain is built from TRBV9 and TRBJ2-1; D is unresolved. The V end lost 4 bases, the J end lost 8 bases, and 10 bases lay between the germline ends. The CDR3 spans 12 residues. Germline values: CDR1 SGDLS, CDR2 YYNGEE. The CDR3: CASSLHRDEQFF. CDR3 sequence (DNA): TGTGCCAGCAGCTTACACCGGGATGAGCAGTTCTTC.

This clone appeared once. The CDR3 sequence: CASSLDGGYSYNEQFF. CDR3 DNA sequence: TGCGCCAGCAGCTTGGATGGGGGGTACTCCTACAATGAGCAGTTCTTC. The V call is TRBV5-1, the J call TRBJ2-1; tentative D call: TRBD2 (6 bases). CDR1 SGHRS and CDR2 YFSETQ come from the germline V gene. This CDR3 is 16 amino acids long. Trimming shortened V by 0 bases and J by 0 bases, and 10 bases separated the two germline ends.

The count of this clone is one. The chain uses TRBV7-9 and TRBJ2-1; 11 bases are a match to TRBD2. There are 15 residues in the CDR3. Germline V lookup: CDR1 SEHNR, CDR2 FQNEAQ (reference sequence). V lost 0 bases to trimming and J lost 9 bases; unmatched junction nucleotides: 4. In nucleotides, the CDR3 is TGTGCCAGCAGCTTAGCTAGCGGGAGGGCCCGTGAGCAGTTCTTC. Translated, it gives CASSLASGRAREQFF. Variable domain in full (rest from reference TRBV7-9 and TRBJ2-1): DTGVSQNPRHKITKRGQNVTFRCDPISEHNRLYWYRQTLGQGPEFLTYFQNEAQLEKSRLLSDRFSAERPKGSFSTLEIQRTEQGDSAMYLCASSLASGRAREQFFGPGTRLTVL.

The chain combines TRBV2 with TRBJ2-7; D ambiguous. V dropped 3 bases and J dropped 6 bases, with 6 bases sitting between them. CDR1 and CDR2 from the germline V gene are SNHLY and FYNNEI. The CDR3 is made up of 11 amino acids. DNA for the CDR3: TGTGCCAGCAGTGAGGTGGTCGAGCAGTACTTC. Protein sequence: CASSEVVEQYF.

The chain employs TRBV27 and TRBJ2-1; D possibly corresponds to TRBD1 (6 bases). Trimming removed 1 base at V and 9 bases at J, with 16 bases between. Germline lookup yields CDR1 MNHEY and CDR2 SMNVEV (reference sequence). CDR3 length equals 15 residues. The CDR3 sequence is CASSLWQGLGSEQFF. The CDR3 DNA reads TGTGCCAGCAGTTTATGGCAGGGGTTGGGCAGTGAGCAGTTCTTC.

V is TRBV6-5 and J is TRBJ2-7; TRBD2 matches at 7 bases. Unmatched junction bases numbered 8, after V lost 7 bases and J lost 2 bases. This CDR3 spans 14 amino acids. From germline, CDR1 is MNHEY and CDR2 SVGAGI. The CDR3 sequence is CASNPSGAPYEQYF. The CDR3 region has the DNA TGTGCCAGCAACCCTAGCGGCGCACCCTACGAGCAGTACTTC.

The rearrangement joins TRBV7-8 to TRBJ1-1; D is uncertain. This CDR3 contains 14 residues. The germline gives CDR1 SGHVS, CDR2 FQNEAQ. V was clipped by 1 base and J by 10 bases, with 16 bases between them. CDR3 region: CASSLENVRGGAFF. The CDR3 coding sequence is TGTGCCAGCAGCTTAGAAAACGTACGTGGCGGAGCTTTCTTT.

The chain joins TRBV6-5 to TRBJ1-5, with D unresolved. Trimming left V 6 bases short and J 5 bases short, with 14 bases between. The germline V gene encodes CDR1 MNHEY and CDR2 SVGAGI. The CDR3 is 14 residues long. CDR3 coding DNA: TGTGCCAGCAGCCTTACAAGGAACTATCAGCCCCAGCATTTT. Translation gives CASSLTRNYQPQHF.

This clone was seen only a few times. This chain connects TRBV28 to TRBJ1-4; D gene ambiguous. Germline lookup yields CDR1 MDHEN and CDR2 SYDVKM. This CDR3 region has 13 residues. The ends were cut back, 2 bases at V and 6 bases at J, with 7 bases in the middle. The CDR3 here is CASSLGLDEKLFF. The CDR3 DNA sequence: TGTGCCAGCAGTTTAGGGTTAGATGAAAAACTGTTTTTT.

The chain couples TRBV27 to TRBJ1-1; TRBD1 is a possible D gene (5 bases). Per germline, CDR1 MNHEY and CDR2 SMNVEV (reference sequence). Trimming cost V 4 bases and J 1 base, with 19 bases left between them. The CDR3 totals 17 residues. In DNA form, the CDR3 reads TGTGCCAGCAGTTCCCCAGGACTCGGGGGGGAGAACACTGAAGCTTTCTTT. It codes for CASSSPGLGGENTEAFF.

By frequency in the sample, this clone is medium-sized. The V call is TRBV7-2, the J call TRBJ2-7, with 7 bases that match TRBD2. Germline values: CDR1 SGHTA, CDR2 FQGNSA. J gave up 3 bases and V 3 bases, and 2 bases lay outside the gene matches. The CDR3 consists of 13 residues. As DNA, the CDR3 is TGTGCCAGCAGCTTCGGCGGGAGCTACGAGCAGTACTTC. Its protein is CASSFGGSYEQYF.

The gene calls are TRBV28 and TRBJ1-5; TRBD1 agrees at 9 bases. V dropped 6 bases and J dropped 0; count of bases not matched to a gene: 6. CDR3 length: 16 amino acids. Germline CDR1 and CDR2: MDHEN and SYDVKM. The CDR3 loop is CASRGQGLTSNQPQHF. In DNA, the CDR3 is TGTGCCAGCAGGGGACAGGGTCTGACTAGCAATCAGCCCCAGCATTTT. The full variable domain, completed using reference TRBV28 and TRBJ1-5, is DVKVTQSSRYLVKRTGEKVFLECVQDMDHENMFWYRQDPGLGLRLIYFSYDVKMKEKGDIPEGYSVSREKKERFSLILESASTNQTSMYLCASRGQGLTSNQPQHFGDGTRLSIL.

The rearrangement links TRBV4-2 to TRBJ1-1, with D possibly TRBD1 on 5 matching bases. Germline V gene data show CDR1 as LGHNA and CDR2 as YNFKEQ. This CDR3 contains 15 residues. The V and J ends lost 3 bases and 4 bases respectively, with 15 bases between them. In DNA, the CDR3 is TGTGCCAGCAGCCAGCTCGGGGCGGGTGGCACTGAAGCTTTCTTT. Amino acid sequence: CASSQLGAGGTEAFF.